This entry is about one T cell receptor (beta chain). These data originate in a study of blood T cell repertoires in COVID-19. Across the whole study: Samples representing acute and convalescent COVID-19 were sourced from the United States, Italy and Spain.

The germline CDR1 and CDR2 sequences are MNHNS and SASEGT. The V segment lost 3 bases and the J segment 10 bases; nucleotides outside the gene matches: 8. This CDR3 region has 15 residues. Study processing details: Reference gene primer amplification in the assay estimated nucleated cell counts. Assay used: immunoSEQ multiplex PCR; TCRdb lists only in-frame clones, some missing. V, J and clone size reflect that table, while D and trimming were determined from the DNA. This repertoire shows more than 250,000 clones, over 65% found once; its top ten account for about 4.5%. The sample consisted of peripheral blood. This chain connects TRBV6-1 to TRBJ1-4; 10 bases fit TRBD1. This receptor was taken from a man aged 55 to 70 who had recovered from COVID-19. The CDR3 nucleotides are TGTGCCAGCAGTGAGTTACTCGGACAGGGGGTAAAACTGTTTTTT. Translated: CASSELLGQGVKLFF.